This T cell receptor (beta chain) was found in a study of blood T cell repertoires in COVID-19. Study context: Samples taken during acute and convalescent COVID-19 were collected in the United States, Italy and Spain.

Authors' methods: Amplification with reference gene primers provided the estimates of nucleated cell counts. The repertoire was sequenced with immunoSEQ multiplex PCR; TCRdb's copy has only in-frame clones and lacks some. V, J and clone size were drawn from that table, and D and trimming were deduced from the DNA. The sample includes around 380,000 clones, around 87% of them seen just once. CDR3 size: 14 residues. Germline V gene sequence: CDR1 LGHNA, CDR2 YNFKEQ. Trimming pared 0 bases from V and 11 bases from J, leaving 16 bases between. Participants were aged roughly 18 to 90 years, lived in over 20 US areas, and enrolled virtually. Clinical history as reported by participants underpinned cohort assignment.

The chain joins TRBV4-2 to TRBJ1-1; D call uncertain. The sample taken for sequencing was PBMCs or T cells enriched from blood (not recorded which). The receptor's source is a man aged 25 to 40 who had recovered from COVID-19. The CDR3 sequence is CASSQEYSFPTAFF. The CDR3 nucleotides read TGTGCCAGCAGCCAAGAATACAGCTTCCCCACGGCTTTCTTT.